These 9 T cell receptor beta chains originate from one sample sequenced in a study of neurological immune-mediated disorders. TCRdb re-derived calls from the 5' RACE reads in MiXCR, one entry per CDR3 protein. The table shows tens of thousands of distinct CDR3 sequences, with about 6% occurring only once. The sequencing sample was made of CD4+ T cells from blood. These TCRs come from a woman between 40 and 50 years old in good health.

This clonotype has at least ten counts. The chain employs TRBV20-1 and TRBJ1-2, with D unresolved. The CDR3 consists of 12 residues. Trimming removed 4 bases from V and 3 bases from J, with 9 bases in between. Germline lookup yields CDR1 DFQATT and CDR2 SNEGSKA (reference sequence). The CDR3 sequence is CSATVGDYGYTF. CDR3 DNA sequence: TGCAGTGCTACCGTTGGGGACTATGGCTACACCTTC.

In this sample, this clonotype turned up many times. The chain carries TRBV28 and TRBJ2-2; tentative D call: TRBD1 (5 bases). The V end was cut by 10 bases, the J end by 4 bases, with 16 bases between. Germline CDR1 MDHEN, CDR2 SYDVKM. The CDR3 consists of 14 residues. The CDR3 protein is CANRLPQVTGELFF. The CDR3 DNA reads TGTGCCAACAGGCTCCCCCAGGTCACCGGGGAGCTGTTTTTT.

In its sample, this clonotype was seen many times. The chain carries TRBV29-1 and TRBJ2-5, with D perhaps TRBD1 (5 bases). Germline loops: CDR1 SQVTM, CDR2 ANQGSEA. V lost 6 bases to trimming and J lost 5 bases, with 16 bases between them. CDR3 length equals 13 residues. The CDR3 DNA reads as TGCAGCGTCTCACCAACAGGTTCGGAGACCCAGTACTTC. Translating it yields CSVSPTGSETQYF. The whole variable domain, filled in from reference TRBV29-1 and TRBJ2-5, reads SAVISQKPSRDICQRGTSLTIQCQVDSQVTMMFWYRQQPGQSLTLIATANQGSEATYESGFVIDKFPISRPNLTFSTLTVSNMSPEDSSIYLCSVSPTGSETQYFGPGTRLLVL.

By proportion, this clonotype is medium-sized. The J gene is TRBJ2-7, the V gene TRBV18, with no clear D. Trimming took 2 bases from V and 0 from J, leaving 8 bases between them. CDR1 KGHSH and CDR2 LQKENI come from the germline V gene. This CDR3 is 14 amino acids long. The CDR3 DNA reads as TGTGCCAGCTCACCAGGAACAGCCTCCTACGAGCAGTACTTC. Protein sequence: CASSPGTASYEQYF.

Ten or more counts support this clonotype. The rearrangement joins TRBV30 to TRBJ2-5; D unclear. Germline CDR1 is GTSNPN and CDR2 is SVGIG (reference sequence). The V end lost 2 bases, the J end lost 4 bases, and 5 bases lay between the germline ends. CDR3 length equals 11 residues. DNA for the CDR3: TGTGCCTGGAGTCCGGGAGAGACCCAGTACTTC. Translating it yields CAWSPGETQYF. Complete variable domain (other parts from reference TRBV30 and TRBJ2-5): SQTIHQWPATLVQPVGSPLSLECTVEGTSNPNLYWYRQAAGRGLQLLFYSVGIGQISSEVPQNLSASRPQDRQFILSSKKLLLSDSGFYLCAWSPGETQYFGPGTRLLVL.

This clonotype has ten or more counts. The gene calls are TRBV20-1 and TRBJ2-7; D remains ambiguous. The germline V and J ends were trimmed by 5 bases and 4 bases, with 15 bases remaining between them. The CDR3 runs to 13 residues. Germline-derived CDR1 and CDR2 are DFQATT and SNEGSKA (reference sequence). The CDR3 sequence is CSALILPIYEQYF. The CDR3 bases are TGCAGTGCTCTCATCCTTCCTATATACGAGCAGTACTTC.

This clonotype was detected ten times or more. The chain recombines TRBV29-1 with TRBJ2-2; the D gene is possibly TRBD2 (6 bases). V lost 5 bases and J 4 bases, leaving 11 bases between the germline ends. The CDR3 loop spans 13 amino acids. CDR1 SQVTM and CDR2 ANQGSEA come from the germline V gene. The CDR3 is CSVCEGGTGELFF. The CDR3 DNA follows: TGCAGCGTTTGCGAGGGAGGCACCGGGGAGCTGTTTTTT.

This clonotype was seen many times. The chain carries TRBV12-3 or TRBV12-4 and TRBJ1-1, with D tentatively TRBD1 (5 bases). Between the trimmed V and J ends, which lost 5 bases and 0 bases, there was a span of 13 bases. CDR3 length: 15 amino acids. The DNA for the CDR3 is TGTGCCAGCAGTCCGGGACGGAAGATGAACACTGAAGCTTTCTTT. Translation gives CASSPGRKMNTEAFF.

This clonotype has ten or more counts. CDR3 amino acids: CASSLDLGTGDNEQFF. In DNA, the CDR3 is TGCGCCAGCAGCTTAGATCTCGGGACAGGGGACAATGAGCAGTTCTTC. This rearrangement joins TRBV5-1 to TRBJ2-1; 10 nucleotides agree with TRBD1. V was clipped by 2 bases and J by 5 bases; unmatched bases: 7. The CDR3 covers 16 residues. The germline CDR1 and CDR2 sequences are SGHRS and YFSETQ.